The rows below give T cell receptor beta chains drawn from one sample of a study of T cell changes during pregnancy in multiple sclerosis. The data were produced by immunoSEQ multiplex PCR, yet TCRdb's version contains in-frame clones alone and is incomplete. The sample carries about 68,000 clones, 80% to 95% recorded once. This specimen was peripheral blood, taken after pregnancy. These receptors came from a female donor in good health, enrolled as a control in a pregnancy study. CDR3s include the opening cysteine and the closing phenylalanine or tryptophan.

TRBV5-4 | CASSFDTYSYNEQFF
TRBV28 | CASGRGEGENQPQHF
TRBV6-1 | CASSEERTGGREKLFF
TRBV6-5 | CASINFGEQYF
TRBV5-1 | CASSVYRGGTEAFF
TRBV5-1 | CASSSMSSGSTGELFF
TRBV28 | CASSLLGGSGELFF
TRBV6-5 | CASGGGTNTGELFF
TRBV19 | CASSIDRGNYGYTF
TRBV11-3 | CASSYSGGSYNEQFF
TRBV4-3 | CASSELAGSTDTQYF
TRBV5-5 | CASSSDPAGVYEQYF
TRBV6-1 | CASSEYPGGNTEAFF
TRBV7-6 | CASSLAQGRGETQYF
TRBV11-2 | CASSLGRGLYSEQYF
TRBV28 | CASSPQNSPLHF
TRBV28 | CASSGTGFDSPLHF
TRBV29-1 | CSVRSGGWATFF
TRBV5-6 | CASSLPAGNTIYF
TRBV10-1 | CASFGQGTNTEAFF
TRBV7-9 | CASSPTGSYGYTF
TRBV7-9 | CATWPRDEQFF
TRBV27 | CASSSGLSYEQYF
TRBV19 | CASSPSLRGYRYNEQFF
TRBV19 | CASSSRTGDYGYTF
TRBV27 | CASKDRSLAKNIQYF
TRBV10-3 | CAISESRSLDEQYF
TRBV25-1 | CASSELKGAGSDEQYF
TRBV29-1 | CSTLTGAGDTQYF
TRBV6-4 | CASSDTLRTGNTEAFF
TRBV2 | CASSDTQMETDTQYF
TRBV28 | CASSPGTGERGTDTQYF
TRBV6-4 | CASSATGFGSPLHF
TRBV7-9 | CASSLGGVLDTQYF
TRBV11-2 | CASSPQISVNAYGEQFF
TRBV28 | CASRPRDSERGYTF
TRBV28 | CASSPLRGSAYEQYF
TRBV19 | CASRTTGEETQYF
TRBV18 | CASSPSGGNQPQHF
TRBV19 | CASSISSGGLRETQYF
TRBV6-5 | CASSYSTGATEAFF
TRBV27 | CASSSPDSEISTDTQYF
TRBV29-1 | CSVVPLGGRGGPYNEQFF
TRBV10-1 | CASSESGGGYTF
TRBV28 | CASSLGQAGAFF
TRBV9 | CASSVYTDTQYF
TRBV7-2 | CASSFADRENTEAFF
TRBV5-4 | CASSNLDRAGGYTF
TRBV5-1 | CASSSIRGDTQYF
TRBV2 | CASREGWGPGYGYTF
TRBV7-9 | CASSMGQGAAYGYTF
TRBV19 | CASSPGPYEQYF
TRBV6-6 | CASTLGREVTQYF